A selection of T cell receptor beta chains follows, all from one sample in a study of regulatory T cells in long-lasting Graves disease. TCRdb recomputed calls from the multiplex PCR reads with MiXCR, one row per CDR3 protein. The data contain more than 450,000 distinct CDR3 sequences, around 13% of them singletons. This sample was shared with a second study, whose subject was T cells in Graves' hyperthyroidism and ophthalmopathy.

The material sequenced was peripheral blood mononuclear cells (PBMCs), taken at new diagnosis, from a patient treated with antithyroid drugs. The receptors originated from a woman in her twenties or thirties with Graves disease. CDR3s include the opening cysteine and the closing phenylalanine or tryptophan. A D gene is named only where the DNA matches it firmly. Expanded clones are given a class, and other clones once, few, many or no size at all.

D | J | V | size | CDR3 | DNA
TRBD2 | TRBJ2-3 | TRBV14 | - | CASSLAGGTGTDTQYF | TGTGCCAGCAGTCTGGCGGGAGGGACCGGAACAGATACGCAGTATTTT
- | TRBJ2-7 | TRBV11-2 | many | CASSSIRGLGEQYF | TGTGCCAGCAGCTCCATTCGGGGTTTGGGCGAGCAGTACTTC
- | TRBJ2-7 | TRBV29-1 | few | CSAHPPGRTYEQYF | TGCAGCGCCCACCCCCCCGGGCGTACCTACGAGCAGTACTTC
TRBD1 | TRBJ2-3 | TRBV7-2 | many | CASSLAGTGGRDTQYF | TGTGCCAGCAGCTTAGCTGGGACAGGGGGGAGAGATACGCAGTATTTT
TRBD1 | TRBJ1-2 | TRBV15 | - | CATSSGQLYGYTF | TGTGCCACCAGCTCGGGACAGCTCTATGGCTACACCTTC
- | TRBJ1-4 | TRBV19 | - | CASRLYGESGHEKLFF | TGTGCCAGTAGATTATATGGCGAATCAGGCCATGAAAAACTGTTTTTT
TRBD1 | TRBJ2-2 | TRBV6-5 | - | CASSYPGQGAAGELFF | TGTGCCAGCAGTTACCCGGGACAGGGGGCGGCCGGGGAGCTGTTTTTT
TRBD1 | TRBJ2-2 | TRBV7-9 | - | CASSLPGQGSNTGELFF | TGTGCCAGCAGTCTACCGGGACAGGGTTCGAACACCGGGGAGCTGTTTTTT
- | TRBJ1-5 | TRBV28 | many | CASSPLWFGGDQPQHF | TGTGCCAGCAGCCCATTATGGTTTGGGGGGGATCAGCCCCAGCATTTT
TRBD1 | TRBJ2-2 | TRBV25-1 | few | CASSDTERTGSGELFF | TGTGCCAGCAGTGACACCGAACGGACAGGGAGCGGGGAGCTGTTTTTT
- | TRBJ1-1 | TRBV11-2 | many | CASSLVRQGGNTEAFF | TGTGCCAGCAGCTTAGTTAGGCAGGGTGGGAACACTGAAGCTTTCTTT
TRBD1 | TRBJ2-7 | TRBV27 | - | CASSPTGQPNYEQYF | TGTGCCAGCAGTCCAACGGGACAGCCGAACTACGAGCAGTACTTC
- | TRBJ2-1 | TRBV28 | many | CASTVPRGSDNEQFF | TGTGCCAGCACCGTGCCTCGAGGTAGCGACAATGAGCAGTTCTTC
TRBD2 | TRBJ2-2 | TRBV5-5 | few | CASSLEGGSGTGELFF | TGTGCCAGCAGCTTGGAAGGCGGGAGTGGAACCGGGGAGCTGTTTTTT
- | TRBJ1-1 | TRBV20-1 | many | CSARGHYTEAFF | TGCAGTGCTAGGGGGCACTACACTGAAGCTTTCTTT
- | TRBJ2-1 | TRBV18 | few | CASSPPPQGYNEQFF | TGTGCCAGCTCACCACCCCCACAGGGTTACAATGAGCAGTTCTTC
- | TRBJ1-5 | TRBV11-2 | many | CASSRDRHSNQPQHF | TGTGCCAGCAGCCGTGACAGGCATAGCAATCAGCCCCAGCATTTT
- | TRBJ2-7 | TRBV6-5 | many | CASSYGGQGGYEQYF | TGTGCCAGCAGTTACGGTGGTCAGGGTGGCTACGAGCAGTACTTC
- | TRBJ1-1 | TRBV29-1 | - | CSVVGRGTEAFF | TGCAGCGTTGTGGGGAGGGGGACTGAAGCTTTCTTT
- | TRBJ1-4 | TRBV5-1 | - | CASSRGGGRYEKLFF | TGCGCCAGCAGCCGAGGCGGGGGGCGATATGAAAAACTGTTTTTT
TRBD2 | TRBJ2-1 | TRBV11-2 | many | CASSLISSGKFGNEQFF | TGTGCCAGCAGCCTTATCTCCAGCGGGAAATTCGGCAATGAGCAGTTCTTC
TRBD2 | TRBJ2-3 | TRBV5-4 | few | CASSFGRLAGGDTQYF | TGTGCCAGCAGCTTCGGACGGCTAGCGGGAGGAGATACGCAGTATTTT
- | TRBJ2-1 | TRBV11-2 | many | CASNYRGAYNEQFF | TGTGCCAGCAACTATAGGGGGGCCTACAATGAGCAGTTCTTC
- | TRBJ2-3 | TRBV7-2 | many | CASSLARGTDTQYF | TGTGCCAGCAGCTTAGCCAGGGGCACAGATACGCAGTATTTT
- | TRBJ1-1 | TRBV7-9 | many | CAVDRGMNTEAFF | TGTGCCGTTGACCGGGGGATGAACACTGAAGCTTTCTTT
TRBD2 | TRBJ2-1 | TRBV12-3/TRBV12-4 | many | CASSLSGLAAYNEQFF | TGTGCCAGCAGTTTATCCGGACTAGCGGCCTACAATGAGCAGTTCTTC
- | TRBJ2-5 | TRBV2 | many | CASSERQSGFETQYF | TGTGCCAGCAGTGAAAGGCAATCAGGGTTCGAGACCCAGTACTTC
TRBD2 | TRBJ2-7 | TRBV20-1 | many | CSARLAGGRVYEQYF | TGCAGTGCTAGGCTAGCGGGAGGTAGAGTATACGAGCAGTACTTC
TRBD2 | TRBJ2-5 | TRBV9 | few | CASSLGLAGVGGETQYF | TGTGCCAGCAGCCTTGGACTAGCGGGAGTGGGGGGGGAGACCCAGTACTTC
TRBD1 | TRBJ1-3 | TRBV28 | few | CANSSRQGASSGNTIYF | TGTGCCAACAGTTCCCGACAGGGGGCATCGTCTGGAAACACCATATATTTT
TRBD2 | TRBJ2-3 | TRBV7-8 | many | CASSSLPTSGIRNTQYF | TGTGCCAGCAGCTCCTTACCGACTAGCGGGATTCGAAATACGCAGTATTTT
TRBD1 | TRBJ1-1 | TRBV15 | many | CATSPEPGGLNTEAFF | TGTGCCACCAGCCCTGAACCAGGGGGATTGAACACTGAAGCTTTCTTT
- | TRBJ1-1 | TRBV19 | many | CASSIEWQMNTEAFF | TGTGCCAGTAGTATCGAATGGCAGATGAACACTGAAGCTTTCTTT
- | TRBJ2-3 | TRBV6-2/TRBV6-3 | - | CAAANLLGASDTQYF | TGTGCCGCCGCCAACCTCCTCGGCGCATCAGATACGCAGTATTTT
TRBD1 | TRBJ1-3 | TRBV6-1 | many | CASSTGTEGNTIYF | TGTGCCAGCAGTACGGGGACAGAAGGAAACACCATATATTTT
- | TRBJ2-7 | TRBV12-3/TRBV12-4 | - | CASSPRLLYEQYF | TGTGCCAGCAGTCCCCGCCTTTTGTACGAGCAGTACTTC
TRBD2 | TRBJ2-7 | TRBV19 | many | CASSIVGSLAGDPYEQYF | TGTGCCAGTAGTATAGTAGGTTCGCTAGCGGGAGACCCCTACGAGCAGTACTTC
TRBD2 | TRBJ2-3 | TRBV19 | many | CASSLGTSGTTDTQYF | TGTGCCAGTAGTTTGGGGACTAGCGGGACCACAGATACGCAGTATTTT
TRBD2 | TRBJ2-1 | TRBV20-1 | many | CSARASGRAGEQFF | TGCAGTGCTAGAGCCAGCGGGAGGGCCGGTGAGCAGTTCTTC
TRBD2 | TRBJ2-1 | TRBV7-9 | - | CASSKIAGGAYNEQFF | TGTGCCAGCAGCAAAATAGCGGGAGGGGCTTACAATGAGCAGTTCTTC
TRBD1 | TRBJ1-5 | TRBV18 | many | CASSPGGRGNQPQHF | TGTGCCAGCTCACCCGGCGGCAGGGGGAATCAGCCCCAGCATTTT
- | TRBJ1-2 | TRBV4-1 | - | CASSLLEGYGYTF | TGCGCCAGCAGCCTCTTGGAGGGCTATGGCTACACCTTC
TRBD1 | TRBJ2-7 | TRBV7-3 | - | CASSLTGQGFEQYF | TGTGCCAGCAGCTTAACCGGACAGGGGTTCGAGCAGTACTTC
- | TRBJ2-6 | TRBV12-3/TRBV12-4 | many | CASSLTGTGANVLTF | TGTGCCAGCAGTTTAACCGGGACTGGGGCCAACGTCCTGACTTTC
- | TRBJ2-3 | TRBV30 | many | CAWREAGTTDTQYF | TGTGCCTGGAGGGAGGCCGGCACTACAGATACGCAGTATTTT
- | TRBJ1-1 | TRBV20-1 | many | CSAWEGHSTEAFF | TGCAGTGCTTGGGAAGGACACAGCACTGAAGCTTTCTTT
TRBD2 | TRBJ2-7 | TRBV6-2/TRBV6-3 | many | CASTTGGEQYF | TGTGCCAGCACCACGGGGGGCGAGCAGTACTTC
- | TRBJ1-3 | TRBV18 | - | CASSPTGTFTGNTIYF | TGTGCCAGCTCACCAACAGGGACCTTCACTGGAAACACCATATATTTT
TRBD2 | TRBJ2-2 | TRBV6-1 | many | CASRTSFDTGELFF | TGTGCCAGCAGGACTAGCTTCGACACCGGGGAGCTGTTTTTT
- | TRBJ2-7 | TRBV20-1 | - | CSAVHRATYEQYF | TGCAGTGCCGTCCACAGGGCAACCTACGAGCAGTACTTC
- | TRBJ1-5 | TRBV6-1 | - | CAGGGDGYQPQHF | TGTGCCGGGGGTGGAGACGGGTATCAGCCCCAGCATTTT
TRBD1 | TRBJ2-5 | TRBV12-3/TRBV12-4 | many | CASSLMRGRRETQYF | TGTGCCAGCAGTTTAATGAGGGGGCGCCGAGAGACCCAGTACTTC
- | TRBJ2-1 | TRBV12-3/TRBV12-4 | many | CASSPERGNEQFF | TGTGCCAGCAGCCCGGAACGCGGCAATGAGCAGTTCTTC
TRBD2 | TRBJ2-4 | TRBV6-2/TRBV6-3 | - | CASSGGGNLNIQYF | TGTGCCAGCAGTGGGGGGGGGAACTTAAACATTCAGTACTTC
- | TRBJ2-7 | TRBV6-2/TRBV6-3 | many | CASSYRDGTRLPYEQYF | TGTGCCAGCAGTTACAGGGATGGGACCCGCCTACCCTACGAGCAGTACTTC
TRBD2 | TRBJ2-7 | TRBV11-2 | many | CASSRGLAGYEQYF | TGTGCCAGCAGCCGGGGACTAGCGGGATACGAGCAGTACTTC
TRBD2 | TRBJ2-7 | TRBV5-6 | - | CASSPGLVPYEQYF | TGTGCCAGCAGCCCGGGACTAGTCCCCTACGAGCAGTACTTC
- | TRBJ2-7 | TRBV10-3 | many | CAISERAGDRYEQYF | TGTGCCATCAGTGAAAGGGCAGGGGATCGCTACGAGCAGTACTTC
- | TRBJ1-6 | TRBV28 | many | CASSGLRSHRDSPLHF | TGTGCCAGCAGTGGACTTAGGTCCCACAGGGATTCACCCCTCCACTTT
- | TRBJ2-6 | TRBV28 | many | CASTVTGISGANVLTF | TGTGCCAGCACCGTCACAGGGATCTCTGGGGCCAACGTCCTGACTTTC